The 25 T cell receptor beta chains below come from one sample, sequenced in a study of blood T cell repertoires in COVID-19. Method: immunoSEQ multiplex PCR; TCRdb's copy keeps in-frame clones and lacks some. The table lists some 170,000 clones, 87% of them singletons. Sequencing was done on a sample of peripheral blood. The receptors derive from a woman between 50 and 59 years old with acute or convalescent COVID-19.

The J gene is TRBJ1-1, the V gene TRBV18, with D uncertain. The CDR3 is made up of 13 amino acids. Germline V gene lookup returns CDR1 KGHSH and CDR2 LQKENI. The V and J ends lost 6 bases and 3 bases respectively, with 11 bases between them. In nucleotides, the CDR3 is TGTGCCAGCTCGTCAGACAAGCACACTGAAGCTTTCTTT. Translated: CASSSDKHTEAFF.

The chain is built from TRBV7-2 and TRBJ1-1, with D possibly TRBD1 on 5 matching bases. The length of the CDR3 is 18 residues. Trimming stripped 0 bases from V and 4 bases from J, with 21 bases between. CDR1 is SGHTA, CDR2 FQGNSA, per germline. CDR3 residues: CASSLAIAGKGWGTEAFF. The CDR3 DNA reads TGTGCCAGCAGCTTAGCTATCGCAGGGAAAGGTTGGGGCACTGAAGCTTTCTTT.

The chain combines TRBV10-2 with TRBJ2-2; D might be TRBD1 (5 bases). CDR1 and CDR2 (germline): WSHSY, SAAADI. There are 14 residues in the CDR3. The ends were cut back, 8 bases at V and 0 bases at J, with 10 bases in the middle. The CDR3 protein is CASQRTPNTGELFF. The CDR3 DNA sequence: TGCGCCAGCCAACGGACACCGAACACCGGGGAGCTGTTTTTT.

DNA for the CDR3: TGTGCCAGCAAACTAGGACCGACTAGCACAGATACGCAGTATTTT. It is translated as CASKLGPTSTDTQYF. The chain links TRBV6-5 to TRBJ2-3; maybe TRBD2 (5 bases). CDR1 and CDR2 from the germline V gene are MNHEY and SVGAGI. The CDR3 extends over 15 amino acids. The ends were cut back, 7 bases at V and 0 bases at J, with 14 bases in the middle.

The V gene is TRBV6-6, the J gene TRBJ1-5, with a weak D call TRBD1 (5 bases). There are 15 residues in the CDR3. The germline V gene encodes CDR1 MNHNY and CDR2 SVGAGI (reference sequence). V lost 4 bases, J lost 5 bases, and 15 bases lay in between. The CDR3 is CASSSSGPSDQPQHF. The CDR3 nucleotides are TGTGCCAGCAGTTCCTCGGGGCCCTCTGATCAGCCCCAGCATTTT.

In its sample, this clone was seen once. The rearrangement uses TRBV29-1 and TRBJ2-7; D not resolved. This CDR3 is built from 13 residues. Germline V gives CDR1 SQVTM, CDR2 ANQGSEA. The V and J ends lost 7 bases and 0 bases respectively, with 13 bases between them. The CDR3 loop reads CSGETAGSYEQYF. DNA for the CDR3: TGCAGCGGAGAGACTGCCGGCTCCTACGAGCAGTACTTC.

The J gene is TRBJ2-7, the V gene TRBV5-1, with TRBD1 as a possible D gene (6 bases). V lost 0 bases and J 6 bases, leaving 10 bases between the germline ends. This CDR3 has 13 residues. Germline V gene lookup returns CDR1 SGHRS and CDR2 YFSETQ. This chain's CDR3 is CASSLAGAIEQYF. In DNA, the CDR3 is TGCGCCAGCAGCTTGGCAGGGGCAATCGAGCAGTACTTC.

The rearrangement links TRBV29-1 to TRBJ2-2; 8 bases are shared with TRBD1. J was trimmed by 6 bases and V by 6 bases; bases with no gene match: 6. The CDR3 runs 13 residues. Germline lookup yields CDR1 SQVTM and CDR2 ANQGSEA. The CDR3 coding sequence is TGCAGCGTAGCGGACAGGGAAGCCGGGGAGCTGTTTTTT. As protein: CSVADREAGELFF.

In this sample, this clone turned up once. The chain joins TRBV7-2 to TRBJ1-2, with 7 bases fitting TRBD1. CDR1 is SGHTA, CDR2 FQGNSA, per germline. The CDR3 has 15 residues. Unmatched junction bases numbered 8, after V lost 3 bases and J lost 4 bases. CDR3 DNA sequence: TGTGCCAGCAGCTTGGGACAGACCCTTCCCTATGGCTACACCTTC. It codes for CASSLGQTLPYGYTF.

The chain links TRBV14 to TRBJ1-1; D is unresolved. CDR3 length equals 11 residues. V was shortened by 5 bases and J by 6 bases, with 7 bases between the two germline ends. Germline V gene lookup returns CDR1 SGHDN and CDR2 FVKESK. The CDR3 reads CASSERAEAFF. DNA for the CDR3: TGTGCCAGCAGCGAGAGGGCTGAAGCTTTCTTT. Complete variable domain (other parts from reference TRBV14 and TRBJ1-1): EAGVTQFPSHSVIEKGQTVTLRCDPISGHDNLYWYRRVMGKEIKFLLHFVKESKQDESGMPNNRFLAERTGGTYSTLKVQPAELEDSGVYFCASSERAEAFFGQGTRLTVV.

A word on this clone: Other nucleotide sequences from this sample produce the same CDR3. The chain combines TRBV18 with TRBJ2-1; no clear D. Germline V gene data show CDR1 as KGHSH and CDR2 as LQKENI. The ends were cut back, 6 bases at V and 0 bases at J, with 12 bases in the middle. This CDR3 is built from 15 residues. CDR3: CASSLLLSSYNEQFF. For the CDR3, the DNA is TGTGCCAGCTCTCTACTGTTGAGCTCCTACAATGAGCAGTTCTTC.

V usage is TRBV19 and J usage is TRBJ1-6, with D possibly being TRBD1 (6 bases). With 5 bases removed from V and 3 bases from J, the gap between germline ends came to 17 bases. The CDR3 spans 17 residues. From germline, CDR1 is LNHDA and CDR2 SQIVND (reference sequence). Here the CDR3 DNA reads TGTGCCAGTAGTCGTCCCGGACAGTCCTACTATAATTCACCCCTCCACTTT. Protein: CASSRPGQSYYNSPLHF. The full variable domain, in which reference TRBV19 and TRBJ1-6 provide the parts outside the CDR3, is DGGITQSPKYLFRKEGQNVTLSCEQNLNHDAMYWYRQDPGQGLRLIYYSQIVNDFQKGDIAEGYSVSREKKESFPLTVTSAQKNPTAFYLCASSRPGQSYYNSPLHFGNGTRLTVT.

In its sample, this clone was seen once. The chain employs TRBV5-1 and TRBJ2-3; 10 positions agree with TRBD2. From germline, CDR1 is SGHRS and CDR2 YFSETQ. This CDR3 has 18 amino acids. J lost 5 bases, V lost 0 bases, and 12 bases had no gene match. The CDR3 here is CASSLAPSGGRGGDTQYF. The DNA for the CDR3 is TGCGCCAGCAGCTTGGCTCCTAGCGGGGGAAGGGGAGGAGATACGCAGTATTTT.

This sequence joins TRBV13 and TRBJ1-6; 8 bases map to TRBD1. CDR3 length: 14 residues. The germline V gene has CDR1 PRHDT and CDR2 FYEKMQ (reference sequence). V dropped 5 bases and J dropped 8; count of bases not matched to a gene: 5. CDR3 region: CASSRDRRDSPLHF. In DNA, the CDR3 is TGTGCCAGCAGCCGGGACAGGAGAGATTCACCCCTCCACTTT.

About this clone itself: The sample contains more than one DNA sequence encoding this CDR3. The rearrangement joins TRBV30 to TRBJ1-5; 11 bases line up with TRBD1. In germline, CDR1 is GTSNPN, CDR2 SVGIG (reference sequence). The CDR3 has 14 residues. Trimming cost V 1 base and J 6 bases; bases outside gene matches: 2. The CDR3 reads CAWSGGQGGQPQHF. In DNA, the CDR3 is TGTGCCTGGAGTGGGGGACAGGGGGGTCAGCCCCAGCATTTT.

For this clone: The same CDR3 is also encoded by other DNA sequences in this sample. The V and J genes are TRBV5-1 and TRBJ1-1; D is possibly TRBD1 (5 bases). The V and J ends lost 2 bases and 3 bases respectively, with 8 bases between them. Per the germline V gene, CDR1 is SGHRS and CDR2 is YFSETQ. CDR3 size: 13 residues. The DNA of the CDR3 is TGCGCCAGCAGCTTCGGGGGGGACACTGAAGCTTTCTTT. Translated: CASSFGGDTEAFF.

The rearrangement joins TRBV11-3 to TRBJ2-5; 7 nucleotides align to TRBD1. V shed 5 bases and J 7 bases; nucleotides not matched to a gene: 10. CDR1 and CDR2 from the germline V gene are SGHNT and YENEEA. The length of the CDR3 is 14 residues. CDR3 coding DNA: TGTGCCAGCAGCCTCGGACAGTGGACAGGGACCCAGTACTTC. The encoded protein is CASSLGQWTGTQYF. Based on the CDR3 plus reference TRBV11-3 and TRBJ2-5, the full variable domain is EAGVVQSPRYKIIEKKQPVAFWCNPISGHNTLYWYLQNLGQGPELLIRYENEEAVDDSQLPKDRFSAERLKGVDSTLKIQPAELGDSAVYLCASSLGQWTGTQYFGPGTRLLVL.

This rearrangement joins TRBV30 to TRBJ1-1; D ambiguous. Germline V CDR1 and CDR2: GTSNPN, SVGIG (reference sequence). Trimming stripped 2 bases from V and 5 bases from J, with 12 bases between. This CDR3 is 13 amino acids long. The CDR3 DNA sequence: TGTGCCTGGAGTCCACCACACGGGACTGAAGCTTTCTTT. It is translated as CAWSPPHGTEAFF. Combining the CDR3 with reference TRBV30 and TRBJ1-1 gives the whole variable domain SQTIHQWPATLVQPVGSPLSLECTVEGTSNPNLYWYRQAAGRGLQLLFYSVGIGQISSEVPQNLSASRPQDRQFILSSKKLLLSDSGFYLCAWSPPHGTEAFFGQGTRLTVV.

V usage is TRBV2 and J usage is TRBJ1-2; 8 bases map to TRBD1. Looked up from germline, CDR1 is SNHLY and CDR2 is FYNNEI. With V trimmed by 5 bases and J by 8 bases, 10 bases remained unmatched. CDR3 length equals 14 residues. DNA for the CDR3: TGTGCCAGCAGTACAGGACAGGGTAGCTCCGGCTACACCTTC. Its protein product is CASSTGQGSSGYTF.

The chain uses TRBV6-2 or TRBV6-3 and TRBJ1-1; D is ambiguous. V was clipped by 4 bases and J by 3 bases, with 12 bases between them. The CDR3 is 14 residues long. CDR1 and CDR2 (germline): MNHEY, SVGEGT. The CDR3, as DNA: TGTGCCAGCAGTTTCGGTATGAGGGACACTGAAGCTTTCTTT. Translated, it gives CASSFGMRDTEAFF.

The V and J genes are TRBV6-1 and TRBJ1-5; the match to TRBD1 covers 7 bases. V lost 4 bases, J lost 3 bases, and 9 bases stayed unmatched. Germline V lookup: CDR1 MNHNS, CDR2 SASEGT. The CDR3 is 16 residues long. The CDR3 DNA reads as TGTGCCAGCAGTGTGACAGGGATGGGGAACAATCAGCCCCAGCATTTT. Protein product: CASSVTGMGNNQPQHF.

Comments on this clone: Other nucleotide sequences in the sample specify the same CDR3. The rearrangement joins TRBV5-1 to TRBJ1-2; 12 bases align to TRBD1. Per the germline V gene, CDR1 is SGHRS and CDR2 is YFSETQ. This CDR3 region has 16 residues. J gave up 3 bases and V 3 bases, and 6 bases lay outside the gene matches. The CDR3 coding sequence is TGCGCCAGCAGCTGGGACAGGGGGCCGTTGGACTATGGCTACACCTTC. This sequence encodes CASSWDRGPLDYGYTF.

The chain joins TRBV6-6 to TRBJ1-3; 8 bases are a match to TRBD1. Germline CDR1 is MNHNY and CDR2 is SVGAGI (reference sequence). CDR3 size: 14 residues. The trim removed 5 bases at V and 2 bases at J, leaving 2 bases unmatched. For the CDR3, the DNA is TGTGCCAGCAGTCCAGGGGGCACTGGAAACACCATATATTTT. Translating it yields CASSPGGTGNTIYF.

The gene calls are TRBV19 and TRBJ2-1; tentatively, D is TRBD2 (6 bases). This CDR3 contains 13 residues. V was clipped by 6 bases and J by 0 bases, with 6 bases between them. CDR1 LNHDA and CDR2 SQIVND come from the germline V gene (reference sequence). CDR3 residues: CASRTSSYNEQFF. The CDR3 nucleotides are TGTGCCAGTAGGACTAGCTCCTACAATGAGCAGTTCTTC.

The rearrangement uses TRBV6-6 and TRBJ1-1; D remains ambiguous. The germline gives CDR1 MNHNY, CDR2 SVGAGI (reference sequence). V lost 11 bases to trimming and J lost 1 base, with 14 bases between them. The CDR3 extends over 13 amino acids. The CDR3 region has the DNA TGTGCCGTGACTCTGTGGTCGAACACTGAAGCTTTCTTT. It codes for CAVTLWSNTEAFF.